This T cell receptor (beta chain) was recovered during a study of blood T cell repertoires in COVID-19. Per the original methods: Reference gene primers were amplified, and this amplification served to estimate nucleated cell counts. The method was immunoSEQ multiplex PCR; TCRdb's version includes in-frame clones alone and lacks a portion of them. Clone size and the V and J calls come from that table; the DNA yielded D and trimming. In the table there are more than 150,000 clones, around 80% of which are singletons. Germline trimming cut 0 bases from V and 2 bases from J; bases unmatched to any gene: 4. The CDR3 consists of 16 residues. Germline assignment: CDR1 PRHDT and CDR2 FYEKMQ (reference sequence). Participants, about 18 to 90 years old, spanned approximately 26 US areas.

This sequence joins TRBV13 and TRBJ1-1; the match to TRBD1 covers 9 bases. Material: PBMCs or T cells enriched from blood (not recorded which). This clonotype was sampled from a woman between 45 and 60 years old who had recovered from COVID-19. DNA for the CDR3: TGTGCCAGCAGCTTAGGCTCCACAGGGGGCAACACTGAAGCTTTCTTT. It encodes CASSLGSTGGNTEAFF.